This T cell receptor (beta chain) was obtained from a study of radiotherapy plus CTLA-4 blockade in lung cancer. Alongside CTLA-4 blockade with ipilimumab, patients with chemo-refractory metastatic non-small-cell lung cancer received focal radiation. Germline CDR1 is MNHEY and CDR2 is SMNVEV (reference sequence). Trimming stripped 2 bases from V and 0 bases from J, with 11 bases between. The CDR3 covers 16 residues. The protocol was immunoSEQ multiplex PCR, while the TCRdb copy is restricted to in-frame clones and leaves out a portion. The profile shows tens of thousands of clones, roughly 86% of them singletons.

Here the sequenced sample was peripheral blood, taken from a patient treated with radiotherapy plus ipilimumab. This clonotype was sampled from a human donor with non-small cell lung cancer who had a partial response to radiotherapy plus ipilimumab. The rearrangement links TRBV27 to TRBJ2-1; D might be TRBD1 (5 bases). The CDR3 reads CASSLRGLNSYNEQFF. DNA of the CDR3: TGTGCCAGCAGTTTAAGGGGTCTAAACTCCTACAATGAGCAGTTCTTC.